This TCR beta chain was observed in a study of T cell responses to AZD1222 COVID-19 vaccine. Points on this clone: No antigen is known for it.

The method was immunoSEQ multiplex PCR; TCRdb's version includes in-frame clones alone and lacks a portion of them. The repertoire holds some 83,000 clones, with roughly 86% as singletons. General study findings and limits: Per reports, nearly half of all spike-specific TCRs target regions that are unmutated in variants.

Per germline, CDR1 SGHVS and CDR2 FNYEAQ. The CDR3 consists of 13 residues. Deletions cut 2 bases from V and 3 bases from J, with 5 bases between. The sample here was peripheral blood, taken on day 0 of AZD1222 vaccination. This clonotype was sampled from an adult in good health. The chain carries TRBV7-6 and TRBJ1-3; D ambiguous. For the CDR3, the DNA is TGTGCCAGCAGCTTATCCGATGGAAACACCATATATTTT. Translation: CASSLSDGNTIYF.